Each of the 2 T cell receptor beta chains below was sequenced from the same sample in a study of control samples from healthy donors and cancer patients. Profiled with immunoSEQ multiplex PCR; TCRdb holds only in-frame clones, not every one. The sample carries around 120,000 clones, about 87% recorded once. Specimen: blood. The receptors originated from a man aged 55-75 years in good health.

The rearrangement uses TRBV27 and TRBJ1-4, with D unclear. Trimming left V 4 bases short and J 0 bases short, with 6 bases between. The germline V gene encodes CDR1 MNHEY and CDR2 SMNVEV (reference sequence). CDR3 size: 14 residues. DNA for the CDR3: TGTGCCAGCAGTTGGGGATCAACTAATGAAAAACTGTTTTTT. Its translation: CASSWGSTNEKLFF.

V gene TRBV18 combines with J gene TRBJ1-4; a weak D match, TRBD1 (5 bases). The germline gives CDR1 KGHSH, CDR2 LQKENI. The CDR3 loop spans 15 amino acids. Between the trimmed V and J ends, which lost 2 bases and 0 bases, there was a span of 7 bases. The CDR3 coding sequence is TGTGCCAGCTCACCAGACAGAACAACTAATGAAAAACTGTTTTTT. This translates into CASSPDRTTNEKLFF.